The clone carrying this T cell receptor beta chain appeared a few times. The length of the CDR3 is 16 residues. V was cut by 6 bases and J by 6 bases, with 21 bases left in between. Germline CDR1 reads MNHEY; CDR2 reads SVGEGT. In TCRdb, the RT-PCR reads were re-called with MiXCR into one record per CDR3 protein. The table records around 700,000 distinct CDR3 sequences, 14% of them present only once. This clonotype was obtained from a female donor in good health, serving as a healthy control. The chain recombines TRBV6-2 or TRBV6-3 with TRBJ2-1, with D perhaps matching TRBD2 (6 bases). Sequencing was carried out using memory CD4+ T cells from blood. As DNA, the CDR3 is TGTGCCAGCAGCTCGATCCGACTAGAGCTACGCAATGAGCAGTTCTTC. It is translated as CASSSIRLELRNEQFF.